These 9 T cell receptor beta chains share one sample of origin, sequenced in a study of blood T cell repertoires in COVID-19. Clones were read by immunoSEQ multiplex PCR, and TCRdb kept only the in-frame ones, dropping some. The sample yields around 250,000 clones, under 85% seen once. The sample was peripheral blood. The receptors were gathered from a man aged 30 to 39 who had recovered from COVID-19.

V is TRBV5-1 and J is TRBJ2-1; 13 nucleotides agree with TRBD2. CDR3 length: 15 amino acids. The trim removed 5 bases at V and 7 bases at J, leaving 6 bases unmatched. In germline, CDR1 is SGHRS, CDR2 YFSETQ. CDR3 nucleotides: TGCGCCAGCAGGGGGACTAGCGGGGCTGGAAATGAGCAGTTCTTC. Translated: CASRGTSGAGNEQFF.

The chain links TRBV20-1 to TRBJ1-4; D is undetermined. This CDR3 has 12 amino acids. CDR1 is DFQATT and CDR2 is SNEGSKA in the germline V gene (reference sequence). V was pared by 3 bases and J by 5 bases, with 7 bases between. The DNA of the CDR3 is TGCAGTGCTAGTACAGTGAATGAAAAACTGTTTTTT. Translated, it gives CSASTVNEKLFF.

The chain couples TRBV12-3 or TRBV12-4 to TRBJ2-5; possible D gene TRBD2, 6 bases. Trimming removed 5 bases from V and 5 bases from J, with 12 bases in between. This CDR3 region has 13 residues. The CDR3 DNA follows: TGTGCCAGCAGTCTGGGCGGGGCGGAGACCCAGTACTTC. As protein: CASSLGGAETQYF.

The chain uses TRBV7-8 and TRBJ1-2, with D possibly TRBD1 on 5 matching bases. The CDR3 is 14 residues long. CDR1 is SGHVS, CDR2 FQNEAQ, per germline. V was shortened by 1 base and J by 4 bases, with 10 bases between the two germline ends. The CDR3 DNA reads TGTGCCAGCAGCTTAGAAGGGGAGGGCTATGGCTACACCTTC. Its protein product is CASSLEGEGYGYTF.

J is TRBJ2-3 and V is TRBV10-1; no clear D. The germline V gene has CDR1 WNHNN and CDR2 SYGVQD (reference sequence). V was shortened by 3 bases and J by 6 bases, with 13 bases between the two germline ends. CDR3 length: 14 residues. CDR3 DNA sequence: TGCGCCAGCAGTGACCACCGTAGCTGGGATACGCAGTATTTT. As protein: CASSDHRSWDTQYF.

This rearrangement joins TRBV6-5 to TRBJ1-3; TRBD1 is a possible D gene (6 bases). Deletions cut 6 bases from V and 0 bases from J, with 12 bases between. The CDR3 has 15 amino acids. Germline CDR1 and CDR2: MNHEY and SVGAGI. The DNA of the CDR3 is TGTGCCAGCAGAAACAGGGCTGACTCTGGAAACACCATATATTTT. It specifies CASRNRADSGNTIYF.

The chain couples TRBV6-5 to TRBJ1-2, with D possibly matching TRBD1 (5 bases). Trimming pared 6 bases from V and 3 bases from J, leaving 8 bases between. The CDR3 consists of 12 residues. Germline V gives CDR1 MNHEY, CDR2 SVGAGI. For the CDR3, the DNA is TGTGCCAGCAGGGCGGGGCACTATGGCTACACCTTC. This sequence encodes CASRAGHYGYTF.

This rearrangement joins TRBV14 to TRBJ2-3, with no clear D. Trimming stripped 2 bases from V and 0 bases from J, with 9 bases between. The CDR3 runs 15 residues. Germline CDR1 is SGHDN and CDR2 is FVKESK. CDR3 region: CASSQRFVSTDTQYF. CDR3 sequence (DNA): TGTGCCAGCAGCCAACGTTTCGTGAGCACAGATACGCAGTATTTT.

This clone appeared once. This chain connects TRBV10-1 to TRBJ2-3; D may be TRBD2 (6 bases). Germline V lookup: CDR1 WNHNN, CDR2 SYGVQD (reference sequence). The V and J ends lost 4 bases and 2 bases respectively, with 13 bases between them. CDR3 size: 15 residues. For the CDR3, the DNA is TGCGCCAGCAGTGGGGGGGACTCAAACACAGATACGCAGTATTTT. The encoded protein is CASSGGDSNTDTQYF.